This note documents a single T cell receptor beta chain sequence. Using its own MiXCR run on the RT-PCR reads, TCRdb lists one record per CDR3 protein. The data contain about 540,000 distinct CDR3 sequences, under 30% of them seen just once; the ten biggest clones take up 2.5% to 3%. These data originate in a study of response to subunit inactivated influenza vaccine. V lost 6 bases and J lost 5; bases outside the gene matches: 13. This CDR3 is 15 amino acids long. Germline V CDR1 and CDR2: MNHNS, SASEGT. These data are also associated with another study on T cells expressing NK-cell markers. That study adds: Researchers built TCR beta cDNA using 5'RACE template switching with UMIs.

This clonotype was sampled from a man in his fifties or sixties who received an inactivated influenza vaccine. Sequenced here: CD4+ T cells sorted from PBMCs, sampled 12 days after vaccination. V gene TRBV6-1 combines with J gene TRBJ2-7; 7 nucleotides align to TRBD2. The CDR3 loop reads CASRPPRDYVNEQYF. The DNA for the CDR3 is TGTGCCAGCAGACCACCGCGGGACTATGTTAACGAGCAGTACTTC.